Reported below is one T cell receptor (beta chain). The antigen remains undetermined. Repertoires were generated with immunoSEQ multiplex PCR, while TCRdb's copy carries only in-frame clones and drops some. Of about 180,000 clones in the sample, about 91% were seen once. The CDR3 is 16 amino acids. The germline gives CDR1 SGDLS, CDR2 YYNGEE. Trimming removed 0 bases from V and 1 base from J, with 13 bases in between. The data originate from a study of T cell responses to AZD1222 COVID-19 vaccine. Study results and caveats: The study identified only five to seven AZD1222 recipients as seropositive at baseline. Regions left unmutated in variants are reportedly the target of nearly half of spike-specific TCRs.

Pooling of second doses given at about 4 or about 12 weeks was done. Specimen: peripheral blood, collected 28 days after the second AZD1222 dose. This sequence originates from an adult who received the AZD1222 COVID-19 vaccine. The chain couples TRBV9 to TRBJ1-1; no reliable D call. The CDR3 nucleotides read TGTGCCAGCAGCGTAGGAGTCCAGAAACCGAACACTGAAGCTTTCTTT. This encodes CASSVGVQKPNTEAFF.